The 8 T cell receptor beta chains reported below all come from one sample, sequenced in a study of blood T cell repertoires in COVID-19. Some clones are missing from TCRdb's copy, which holds only in-frame ones; the method was immunoSEQ multiplex PCR. In the table there are some 230,000 clones, roughly four fifths of which are singletons. The sequencing input was peripheral blood. All receptors come from a woman aged 25 to 45 who had recovered from COVID-19.

V and J are TRBV19 and TRBJ1-4; 7 nucleotides line up with TRBD1. Germline V gives CDR1 LNHDA, CDR2 SQIVND (reference sequence). The V segment lost 7 bases and the J segment 3 bases; nucleotides outside the gene matches: 11. The CDR3 is 16 amino acids. CDR3 loop: CASTPLTGASNEKLFF. The CDR3 DNA sequence: TGTGCCAGTACCCCGTTAACAGGGGCCTCTAATGAAAAACTGTTTTTT. Using reference TRBV19 and TRBJ1-4 for the parts outside the CDR3, the full variable domain is DGGITQSPKYLFRKEGQNVTLSCEQNLNHDAMYWYRQDPGQGLRLIYYSQIVNDFQKGDIAEGYSVSREKKESFPLTVTSAQKNPTAFYLCASTPLTGASNEKLFFGSGTQLSVL.

This chain connects TRBV27 to TRBJ2-7; 10 nucleotides align to TRBD2. Germline-derived CDR1 and CDR2 are MNHEY and SMNVEV (reference sequence). The V and J ends lost 3 bases and 7 bases, in that order; junction bases with no gene match: 12. The CDR3 covers 16 residues. As DNA, the CDR3 is TGTGCCAGCAGTTTTGTTCGAGCGGGAGGGCCCGGGGAGCAGTACTTC. Translation: CASSFVRAGGPGEQYF.

The V gene is TRBV6-5, the J gene TRBJ1-2, with 7 bases aligning to TRBD1. CDR1 is MNHEY and CDR2 is SVGAGI in the germline V gene. J lost 7 bases, V lost 4 bases, and 6 bases had no gene match. This CDR3 spans 13 amino acids. CDR3 loop: CASSSDRVAGYTF. CDR3 coding DNA: TGTGCCAGCAGTTCCGACAGGGTGGCTGGCTACACCTTC.

This sequence joins TRBV4-2 and TRBJ1-2, with 9 positions matching TRBD1. V shed 4 bases, J shed 8 bases, and the junction held 11 bases outside the gene matches. CDR1 is LGHNA, CDR2 YNFKEQ, per germline. This CDR3 region has 15 residues. The CDR3 DNA is TGTGCCAGCAGCCTCCCGGGACAGGGCGACAGCGGCTACACCTTC. This sequence encodes CASSLPGQGDSGYTF.

The chain couples TRBV9 to TRBJ2-5; D may be TRBD1 (5 bases). V was cut by 1 base and J by 4 bases, with 17 bases left in between. In germline, CDR1 is SGDLS, CDR2 YYNGEE. The CDR3 runs 16 residues. In DNA form, the CDR3 reads TGTGCCAGCAGCGTATTAGACAGAGCACTTGTAGAGACCCAGTACTTC. Amino acids: CASSVLDRALVETQYF.

In its sample, this clone was seen a few times. V gene TRBV18 combines with J gene TRBJ2-1, with 16 bases identical to TRBD2. Germline loops: CDR1 KGHSH, CDR2 LQKENI. Unmatched junction bases numbered 11, after V lost 3 bases and J lost 0 bases. This CDR3 region has 21 residues. CDR3 sequence (DNA): TGTGCCAGCTCACCTAACTTGGGACTAGCGGGAGGGAGTAGCTCCTACAATGAGCAGTTCTTC. Amino acids: CASSPNLGLAGGSSSYNEQFF.

The chain is built from TRBV10-3 and TRBJ2-6; 9 bases line up with TRBD1. The CDR3 consists of 17 residues. With V trimmed by 3 bases and J by 0 bases, 3 bases remained unmatched. CDR1 is ENHRY, CDR2 SYGVKD, per germline. The CDR3 protein is CAISETGGPSGANVLTF. The CDR3 DNA follows: TGTGCCATCAGTGAAACAGGGGGCCCCTCTGGGGCCAACGTCCTGACTTTC.

The rearrangement joins TRBV7-2 to TRBJ2-6; 8 bases fit TRBD1. The germline V gene has CDR1 SGHTA and CDR2 FQGNSA. The length of the CDR3 is 15 residues. Trimming removed 6 bases from V and 2 bases from J; junction bases left unmatched: 3. The CDR3 here is CASSEQGAGANVLTF. The CDR3 coding sequence is TGTGCCAGCAGTGAACAGGGGGCTGGGGCCAACGTCCTGACTTTC.